This entry lists 4 T cell receptor beta chains sequenced from one sample in a study of cytotoxic CD8 clonotypes in ibrutinib-treated CLL. TCRdb's copy holds only in-frame clones and misses some; the assay was immunoSEQ multiplex PCR. Of 200,000 or so clones listed, just under 80% are singletons. Sequencing was performed on PBMCs, taken after 12 months of ibrutinib treatment. These TCRs come from a human donor with chronic lymphocytic leukemia.

This chain connects TRBV7-8 to TRBJ1-5, with no clear D. Germline loops: CDR1 SGHVS, CDR2 FQNEAQ. The CDR3 contains 16 residues. The germline V and J ends were trimmed by 5 bases and 0 bases, with 14 bases remaining between them. The CDR3 spells CASSLGRSYSNQPQHF. CDR3 nucleotide sequence: TGTGCCAGCAGCCTCGGGAGGTCCTATAGCAATCAGCCCCAGCATTTT.

The rearrangement links TRBV5-1 to TRBJ2-3; 7 nucleotides align to TRBD2. Trimming cost V 2 bases and J 4 bases; bases outside gene matches: 4. There are 14 residues in the CDR3. Germline loops: CDR1 SGHRS, CDR2 YFSETQ. The CDR3: CASSLAGSADTQYF. In nucleotides, the CDR3 is TGCGCCAGCAGCTTAGCGGGGAGCGCAGATACGCAGTATTTT.

The gene calls are TRBV20-1 and TRBJ1-1; D is undetermined. The CDR3 has 11 residues. Germline CDR1 reads DFQATT; CDR2 reads SNEGSKA (reference sequence). CDR3: CRGFRNTEAFF. The CDR3 DNA is TGCAGGGGATTCCGAAACACTGAAGCTTTCTTT.

The chain carries TRBV9 and TRBJ2-1, with TRBD1 matching 8 bases. This CDR3 comprises 15 residues. CDR1 is SGDLS and CDR2 is YYNGEE in the germline V gene. The junction had 10 bases not matched to a gene; V was cut back by 3 bases and J by 8 bases. CDR3 bases: TGTGCCAGCAGCGAGGGACAGGCGGGTTTGTATGAGCAGTTCTTC. Its translation is CASSEGQAGLYEQFF.